This T cell receptor (beta chain) was obtained from a study of T cells in tuberculosis. Whole-study context: Samples predate treatment or fall within its first 7 days.

General study findings and limits: Active tuberculosis TCR-alpha repertoires lay closer to GMM-specific TCRs than IGRA-negative controls, suggesting clonal expansion.

As to this clone: Its antigen is currently unknown.

Time point here: new active TB diagnosis, blood taken before or within 7 days of starting treatment. Germline V gene sequence: CDR1 MNHNS, CDR2 SASEGT. The CDR3 consists of 15 residues. The trim removed 3 bases at V and 0 bases at J, leaving 1 base unmatched. The method was immunoSEQ multiplex PCR; TCRdb's version includes in-frame clones alone and lacks a portion of them. The data contain approximately 31,000 clones, roughly 83% of them singletons. Sample: PBMCs, taken at tuberculosis diagnosis. The sequence derives from an adult with tuberculosis. The chain has TRBV6-1 and TRBJ2-3; TRBD1 matches 9 bases. The CDR3 spells CASSEGQGSTDTQYF. In nucleotides, the CDR3 is TGTGCCAGCAGTGAGGGACAGGGCAGCACAGATACGCAGTATTTT.